One T cell receptor (beta chain) is described in this entry. There is no known antigen for this receptor. Base qualities are not provided; no much larger clone lies one nucleotide away. The cohort was made up of 666 healthy bone marrow donors. At the time of sampling, every cohort member was nominally healthy, though immune exposures that went unrecorded were likely present. The donor tested CMV seropositive, placing the donor among the approximately 310 seropositive members of the cohort. Every donor gave a peripheral blood sample, and the peripheral blood mononuclear cells from that sample were used for TCR beta sequencing. The Qiagen DNeasy Blood Extraction Kit was used to extract genomic DNA from the blood cell samples. The record originates from a study of cytomegalovirus exposure and HLA in healthy donors listed by TCRdb under 2017. About the study as a whole: An earlier analysis of roughly 500 of the donors reported about 300 Gb of sequence data and 117 million unique TCR beta sequences obtained from around 170 million T cells. Alongside the repertoire data, information on donor age, sex, ethnicity and CMV serostatus was compiled. The T cell repertoires of some 700 subjects were profiled by immunosequencing and related to cytomegalovirus serostatus. About five DR-DQ haplotypes were treated as single units for association and clustering because of strong linkage in the cohort. To study patterns of TCR occurrence, a later analysis re-analyzed previously published TCR beta repertoires from 666 donors and added high-resolution HLA genotyping. In an earlier analysis of about 590 of the donors, high-throughput TCR beta sequencing was used to judge whether each TCR beta V gene segment behaved as functional or pseudogenic. The study combined high-throughput TCR immunosequencing, statistical association of individual TCRs with disease status, and machine learning to predict cytomegalovirus infection status. Approximately 310 gigabases of sequencing data and around 87 million unique TCR sequences were included in an early release covering around 600 HLA-typed donors. Typing coverage differed by locus: A, B, C, DRB1 and DQB1 were typed in roughly 620-630 donors, DQA1 in 522, DPA1 in 600 to 610, and DPB1 in 472. Besides the first cohort of roughly 660 subjects, a separate validation cohort made up of over 100 different subjects was used. Class I and class II HLA loci were covered by the typing at four-digit resolution. In a later genetic analysis, genome-wide SNP genotypes for about three fifths of the 666 donors were used, and that subset was treated as a discovery cohort. Of the 350 to 400 genotyped donors, over 70% fell in the genetic ancestry cluster associated with self-reported Caucasian donors. Rather than using new phenotypic data, the later analysis identified candidate immune exposures from TCR beta sequences and from how often those sequences occurred across donors. The study aimed to test whether cataloging public T cell receptors could reveal signatures of past pathogen exposure. Every discovery cohort repertoire had been produced on one sequencing platform. On average, about 240,000 unique TCR beta nucleotide sequences were sequenced per donor among a few hundred genotyped donors of the cohort, with around 19% of those sequences being non-productive.

The junction carries 16 bases between V and J, which are trimmed by 4 bases and 9 bases respectively. The CDR3 sequence holds 14 residues, the cysteine and phenylalanine included. Here the CDR3 DNA is all that survives: 42 bases in frame from base 1. Via the germline V gene (reference sequence), CDR1 is LNHDA and CDR2 SQIVND. Receptors were amplified or captured by the immunoSEQ multiplex PCR assay. For the multiplex PCR, a mixture combining 60 forward primers for TCR Vbeta segments and 13 reverse primers for TCR Jbeta segments was used. Amplification of the CDR3 region of rearranged TCR beta genes was performed with a multiplex PCR assay on genomic DNA. On the Illumina HiSeq System, the amplified TCR beta libraries were sequenced as 87-base-pair reads. Processing in the source paper ran as follows. Across the 600 to 700 repertoires, a later analysis counted 60 million to 90 million unique TCR beta chains, around 11 million of which were shared by at least two donors. Raw reads were error-corrected and collapsed into unique sequences by a nearest-neighbor algorithm in which closely related sequences were merged to remove PCR and sequencing errors. V, D and J gene segments were assigned by aligning CDR3 sequences to IMGT reference sequences. Each retained sequence needed at least a six-nucleotide match to both a V gene segment and a J gene segment. A rearrangement was called productive if the CDR3 had no stop codons and remained in frame with V and J, and every other rearrangement was called non-productive. Following IMGT convention, CDR3 was defined as the stretch from the second conserved V-encoded cysteine up to the conserved J-encoded phenylalanine. The earlier analysis of 587 of the donors excluded any sequence lacking an unambiguous match to a single V gene segment. In an earlier analysis of 587 of the donors, V segments were called functional above 56.7% productive rearrangements and were called segregating when the between-donor standard deviation exceeded 5%. A statistical classification framework was developed to diagnose cytomegalovirus status using the catalog of TCR beta chain sequences. In a later analysis, TCR nucleotide sequences were compared against IMGT/GENE-DB human TR gene sequences so that V and J genes could be assigned. The TCRdist pipeline was used in a later analysis to assign CDR3 sequences and most-parsimonious VDJ recombination scenarios. In a later analysis, each TCR beta chain was defined by its CDR3 amino acid sequence together with its V-gene family, and reads without a unique V-gene family were excluded. As a way to deal with suspected cross-contamination and a sequencing artifact, a later analysis dropped more than 500 nucleotide sequences that were highly shared and had low generation probability. For each public chain, a later analysis derived a clonal expansion index from normalized ranks of inferred template counts within each repertoire. In a later analysis, generation probabilities were computed with a VDJ recombination model fitted to out-of-frame rearrangements, and the resulting probabilities were checked against IGoR. In a later analysis, hypergeometric tests were used to score TCR-TCR, TCR-HLA and TCR-CMV co-occurrence, with a repertoire-size bias correction applied to TCR pairs. False discovery rates were estimated in a later analysis by permuting HLA or CMV assignments 20 times. In a later analysis, co-occurring TCRs were grouped with DBSCAN, and TCRdist sequence similarity was added when clustering was performed within HLA-allele-positive subsets. Co-occurrence clustering excluded repertoires with fewer than 30,000 or more than 120,000 public chains, plus five with anomalous nucleotide sharing. TCRdb stores this immuneACCESS table with in-frame sequences only. Part of the clones is absent; in the studies checked, under half of the shortfall reflects unresolved V genes, and no reason is known for the rest. D and trimming were read from the DNA, whereas the V and J calls and clone size are those reported in that table. The sample profile shows some 150,000 clones; about 80% of them were found once. The ten largest make up about 3.9% of the sample.

Beyond this particular receptor, the publication reports: While some public TCRs were present in many individuals, most TCR sequences turned up only very rarely across donors. A cluster of highly shared sequence variants was judged likely to be a technical artifact of the sequencing pipeline. Presence/absence analyses assumed roughly uniform sequencing depth across donors, an assumption that may not hold. In a later genetic analysis, fewer N-insertions in productive TCRs were reported among donors in an Asian-associated ancestry cluster than the roughly 710-donor mean. At a false discovery rate of 0.05, a later analysis linked 15,000 to 20,000 TCR beta sequences to specific HLA alleles. In an earlier analysis of about 550 of the donors, most TCR beta V segments were observed in productive rearrangements about 87% or about 30% of the time, broadly matching IMGT annotations. Only TCR beta chains were sequenced in this cohort, and the absence of alpha or paired-chain data limited detectable features. In the study, approximately 150 TCR beta chains were listed as associated with cytomegalovirus. Three of the identified cytomegalovirus-associated TCR beta chains were confirmed in vitro to be specific for cytomegalovirus antigens. When HLA alleles, especially DR and DQ, strongly co-occurred, TCR associations were difficult to assign to individual alleles. Because counts were too low, about 15 rarely observed V segments, including chromosome 9 orphons, were left out of the earlier analysis of about 620 of the donors. Because some donors lacked HLA typing at each locus, the association tests relied only on the typed subset. Linkage disequilibrium might explain the correlated functional status among segregating V segments, but an unknown experimental factor could not be ruled out. In a later analysis, several top co-occurrence clusters were reported to appear linked to parvovirus B19, influenza, CMV and Epstein-Barr virus. The 87-base-pair reads could not distinguish some IMGT-functional V segments, including TRBV6-2 and TRBV6-3, so those segments were excluded. In a later analysis, the rate of TCR association differed among HLA loci, with DRB1 alleles having the most associated TCRs and HLA-C alleles having the fewest. According to a later analysis, most CMV-associated TCR beta chains appeared to be HLA-restricted, and the HLA associations seemed to be driven largely by CMV exposure. A later genetic analysis associated a missense DCLRE1C variant with V-gene and J-gene trimming of TCR beta chains, and an independent cohort replicated the association. It was suggested by the authors that the approach could potentially be generalized to other disease states and immunological phenotypes. CMV serostatus was the only immune exposure information available for the cohort. The classifier was reported to diagnose cytomegalovirus status with high specificity and sensitivity in both the original cohort and the validation cohort. A further reported finding was that TCR beta sequences accurately predicted the HLA-A and HLA-B alleles for most subjects in the first cohort. A later analysis found that HLA-associated TCR beta chains were more clonally expanded and had lower generation probabilities than equally common non-associated chains.

Sequencing was performed on PBMCs. The chain is encoded by TRBV19 joined to TRBJ2-1; the D gene is possibly TRBD2, with 5 bases matching. This receptor was identified in a man aged 35 to 55 in good health and CMV-seropositive. The nucleotide sequence is given as TGTGCCAGTAGTACGCGCTTCGGGGTTGTTGAGCAGTTCTTC. Translated, it gives CASSTRFGVVEQFF.